This T cell receptor (beta chain) was sequenced for a study of shared clonotypes between healthy human individuals. The method was immunoSEQ multiplex PCR; TCRdb's version includes in-frame clones alone and lacks a portion of them. Among about 2 million clones listed, 90% to 95% were seen once. Looked up from germline, CDR1 is SGHNT and CDR2 is YYREEE (reference sequence). The V gene end was trimmed by 3 bases and the J gene end by 3 bases; junction bases not matched to a gene: 9. This CDR3 is 16 amino acids long. The gene calls are TRBV5-4 and TRBJ2-1; 7 nucleotides match TRBD2. The specimen sequenced was naive CD4+ T cells sorted from blood. Specified subset: CD45RA+ positively selected. This TCR came from a man in his late teens or twenties in good health. The CDR3, as DNA: TGTGCCAGCAGCTCCTCCGCGGGAGAGATCTACAATGAGCAGTTCTTC. Protein product: CASSSSAGEIYNEQFF. The whole variable domain, remainder taken from reference TRBV5-4 and TRBJ2-1, is ETGVTQSPTHLIKTRGQQVTLRCSSQSGHNTVSWYQQALGQGPQFIFQYYREEENGRGNFPPRFSGLQFPNYSSELNVNALELDDSALYLCASSSSAGEIYNEQFFGPGTRLTVL.